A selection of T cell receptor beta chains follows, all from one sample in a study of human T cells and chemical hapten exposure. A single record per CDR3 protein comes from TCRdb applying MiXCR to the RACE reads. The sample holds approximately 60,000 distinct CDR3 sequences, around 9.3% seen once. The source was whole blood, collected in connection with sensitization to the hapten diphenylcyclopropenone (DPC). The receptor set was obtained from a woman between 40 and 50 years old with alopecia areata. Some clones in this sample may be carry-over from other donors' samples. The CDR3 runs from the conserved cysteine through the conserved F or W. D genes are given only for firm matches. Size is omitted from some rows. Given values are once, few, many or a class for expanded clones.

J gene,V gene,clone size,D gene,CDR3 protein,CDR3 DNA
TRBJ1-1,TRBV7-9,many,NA,CASSGDGNTEAFF,TGTGCCAGCAGCGGCGACGGGAACACTGAAGCTTTCTTT
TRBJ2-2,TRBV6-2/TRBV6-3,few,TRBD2,CASRGTSGEEELFF,TGTGCCAGCAGAGGGACTAGCGGGGAAGAGGAGCTGTTTTTT
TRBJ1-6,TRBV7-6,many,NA,CASSLIPAPGNSPLHF,TGTGCCAGCAGCTTAATACCGGCTCCCGGGAATTCACCCCTCCACTTT
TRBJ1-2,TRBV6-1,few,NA,CASSEDISGILYGYTF,TGTGCCAGCAGTGAAGATATTAGCGGGATACTATATGGCTACACCTTC
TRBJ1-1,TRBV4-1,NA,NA,CASSHPTTYNTEAFF,TGCGCCAGCAGCCATCCCACCACCTATAACACTGAAGCTTTCTTT
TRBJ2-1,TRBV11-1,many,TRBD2,CASSLAGGTEQFF,TGTGCCAGCAGCTTAGCGGGAGGGACTGAGCAGTTCTTC
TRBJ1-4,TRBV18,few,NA,CASSFTGTASREEEKLFF,TGTGCCAGCTCATTCACCGGGACGGCCAGCCGGGAGGAAGAAAAACTGTTTTTT
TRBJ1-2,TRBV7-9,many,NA,CASSLVSNYGYTF,TGTGCCAGCAGCTTAGTGTCTAACTATGGCTACACCTTC
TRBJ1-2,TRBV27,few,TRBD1,CASRPQGATGYTF,TGTGCCAGCAGACCCCAGGGGGCTACCGGCTACACCTTC
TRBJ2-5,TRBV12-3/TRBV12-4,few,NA,CASSPLRGRETQYF,TGTGCCAGCAGTCCCCTCAGGGGTCGTGAGACCCAGTACTTC
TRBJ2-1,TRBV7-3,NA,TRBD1,CASSLRGTGAPYNEQFF,TGTGCCAGCAGCTTAAGAGGGACAGGGGCGCCCTACAATGAGCAGTTCTTC
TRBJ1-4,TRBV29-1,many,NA,CSVWSSEKLFF,TGCAGCGTTTGGAGCAGTGAAAAACTGTTTTTT
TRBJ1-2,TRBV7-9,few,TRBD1,CASSLEGTEYTF,TGTGCCAGCAGCTTAGAAGGGACAGAATACACCTTC
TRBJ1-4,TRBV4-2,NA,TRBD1,CASSQPGNRGTNEKLFF,TGTGCCAGCAGCCAACCTGGAAACAGGGGAACTAATGAAAAACTGTTTTTT
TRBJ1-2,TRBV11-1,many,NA,CASSRRRVEDGGYTF,TGTGCCAGCAGCCGCCGCAGAGTTGAGGACGGTGGCTACACCTTC
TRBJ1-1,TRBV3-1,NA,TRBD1,CASSQAGTGGTEAFF,TGTGCCAGCAGCCAAGCAGGGACAGGGGGCACTGAAGCTTTCTTT
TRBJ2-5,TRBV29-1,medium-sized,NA,CSVRPSQGETQYF,TGCAGCGTGCGGCCATCCCAGGGAGAGACCCAGTACTTC
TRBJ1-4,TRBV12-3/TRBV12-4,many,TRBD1,CASSDTGGEKLFF,TGTGCCAGCAGTGATACAGGGGGTGAAAAACTGTTTTTT
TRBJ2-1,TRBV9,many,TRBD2,CASSATSGGLISYNEQFF,TGTGCCAGCAGCGCGACTAGCGGGGGCCTTATCTCCTACAATGAGCAGTTCTTC
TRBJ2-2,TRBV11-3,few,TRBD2,CASMRGATTGELFF,TGTGCCAGCATGCGGGGGGCGACCACCGGGGAGCTGTTTTTT
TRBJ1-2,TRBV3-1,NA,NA,CASSQDRRQYGYTF,TGTGCCAGCAGCCAAGATCGGCGACAGTATGGCTACACCTTC
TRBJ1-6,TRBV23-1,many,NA,CASSLLDRKRGDSSYNSPLHF,TGCGCCAGCAGTCTCCTGGACCGGAAAAGAGGAGATAGCTCCTATAATTCACCCCTCCACTTT
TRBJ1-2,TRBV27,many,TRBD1,CASKEGAQGYTF,TGTGCCTCAAAGGAGGGGGCACAGGGCTACACCTTC
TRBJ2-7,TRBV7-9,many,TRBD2,CASSFPGTSGGTTYEQYF,TGTGCCAGCAGCTTTCCCGGGACTAGCGGGGGAACCACCTACGAGCAGTACTTC
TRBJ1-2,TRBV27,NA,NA,CASRGVNYGYTF,TGTGCCAGCAGAGGGGTTAACTATGGCTACACCTTC
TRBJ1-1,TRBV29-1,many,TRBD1,CSVLRDSGRNTEAFF,TGCAGCGTGCTCCGGGACAGCGGAAGGAACACTGAAGCTTTCTTT
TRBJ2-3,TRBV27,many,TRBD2,CASSRTSGGLNTQYF,TGTGCCAGCAGTCGGACTAGCGGGGGCCTCAATACGCAGTATTTT